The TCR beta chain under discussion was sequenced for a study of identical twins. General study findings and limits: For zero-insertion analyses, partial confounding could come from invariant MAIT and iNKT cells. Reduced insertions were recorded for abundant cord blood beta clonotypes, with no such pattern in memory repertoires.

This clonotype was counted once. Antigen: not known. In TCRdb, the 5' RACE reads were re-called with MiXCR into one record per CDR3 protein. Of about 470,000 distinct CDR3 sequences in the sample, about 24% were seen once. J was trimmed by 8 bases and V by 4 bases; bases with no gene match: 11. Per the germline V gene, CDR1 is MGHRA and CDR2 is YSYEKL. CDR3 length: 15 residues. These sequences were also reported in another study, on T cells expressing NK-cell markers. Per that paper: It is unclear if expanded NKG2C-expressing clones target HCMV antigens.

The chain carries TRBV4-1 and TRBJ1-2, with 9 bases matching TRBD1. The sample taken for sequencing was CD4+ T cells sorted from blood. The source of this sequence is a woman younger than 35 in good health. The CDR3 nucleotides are TGCGCCAGCAGCCCCGCCGGACAGGGGAGCGACGGCTACACCTTC. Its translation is CASSPAGQGSDGYTF.